The rows below give T cell receptor beta chains drawn from one sample of a study of T cell repertoires in cytomegalovirus infection. Their antigen targets remain unknown. TCRdb re-called the reads with MiXCR, one entry per CDR3 protein. The sample comprises about 740,000 distinct CDR3 sequences, roughly 30% of which are singletons, and 18% rests with the top ten. The sequencing used cultured PBMCs, collected from culture after CMV antigen stimulation. The receptors were sampled from a human donor in good health (CMV status not recorded). Some clones in this sample may be carry-over from other donors' samples. Both conserved end residues are part of each CDR3. Expanded clones are given a class, and other clones once, few, many or no size at all.

len	v_gene	j_gene	abundance	CDR3aa
14	TRBV7-2	TRBJ2-7	many	CASSINRVSLEQYF
11	TRBV20-1	TRBJ1-4	-	CSAQGGEKLFF
22	TRBV15	TRBJ2-7	-	CATSRDRSRLAGTWVRSYEQYF
15	TRBV11-2	TRBJ2-3	few	CASSFDRGVTDTQYF
11	TRBV12-3/TRBV12-4	TRBJ1-1	few	CASTMEGVAFF
16	TRBV6-2/TRBV6-3	TRBJ2-7	-	CASSSDLRGRTYEQYF
14	TRBV27	TRBJ2-1	few	CASSPDRAMVEQFF
14	TRBV18	TRBJ1-5	few	CASSPNGGDQPQHF
15	TRBV27	TRBJ2-3	-	CASARLALSTDTQYF
15	TRBV5-8	TRBJ2-1	-	CASSLTSGKDNEQFF
12	TRBV30	TRBJ2-7	-	CAWSPGPPEQYF
16	TRBV12-3/TRBV12-4	TRBJ2-4	few	CASRPATYRGVGIQYF
17	TRBV12-3/TRBV12-4	TRBJ1-1	-	CASSLAGQGGYLAEAFF
13	TRBV12-3/TRBV12-4	TRBJ2-1	-	CASSGGTGNEQFF
14	TRBV12-3/TRBV12-4	TRBJ1-1	-	CASSLRRFGAEAFF
16	TRBV7-6	TRBJ2-2	-	CASSQKVAPNTGELFF
13	TRBV10-3	TRBJ2-5	once	CAIRDRDEETQYF
15	TRBV10-3	TRBJ2-7	few	CAISQDFYSSYEQYF
15	TRBV7-2	TRBJ2-7	many	CASSTGTPWSYEQYF
15	TRBV6-2/TRBV6-3	TRBJ2-5	-	CASSYFWGRQETQYF
14	TRBV11-2	TRBJ2-5	few	CASSSDSYQETQYF
16	TRBV12-3/TRBV12-4	TRBJ1-4	few	CASSGGGRLFNEKLFF
14	TRBV6-6	TRBJ1-4	few	CATLRGPLYEKLFF
14	TRBV11-2	TRBJ2-5	-	CASSLDVSFWTQYF
12	TRBV29-1	TRBJ2-5	-	CSVDGNEETQYF
11	TRBV19	TRBJ2-2	-	CASSMDGELFF
14	TRBV12-3/TRBV12-4	TRBJ1-4	few	CASSIDGRDEKLFF
12	TRBV6-5	TRBJ1-2	few	CASTDQGSGYTF
15	TRBV7-9	TRBJ2-3	-	CASTKTGGGTDTQYF
18	TRBV19	TRBJ1-5	-	CASSIDRRTTGLNQPQHF
18	TRBV12-3/TRBV12-4	TRBJ2-3	-	CASSLNRLPTVATDTQYF
18	TRBV7-2	TRBJ2-7	-	CASSFVPALAGGFYEQYF
14	TRBV20-1	TRBJ1-1	-	CSAKGPTDPIEAFF
14	TRBV5-1	TRBJ2-3	-	CASSPGYLTDTQYF
14	TRBV2	TRBJ2-1	few	CASRGLAGYNEQFF
14	TRBV7-2	TRBJ2-3	many	CASSFPLGARAQYF
14	TRBV7-9	TRBJ1-2	few	CASSLNLDLYGYTF
16	TRBV7-4	TRBJ2-1	once	CASSPIEGGAPDEQFF
15	TRBV20-1	TRBJ2-1	-	CSAFGGGASYNEQFF
11	TRBV2	TRBJ2-1	-	CASISGAEQFF